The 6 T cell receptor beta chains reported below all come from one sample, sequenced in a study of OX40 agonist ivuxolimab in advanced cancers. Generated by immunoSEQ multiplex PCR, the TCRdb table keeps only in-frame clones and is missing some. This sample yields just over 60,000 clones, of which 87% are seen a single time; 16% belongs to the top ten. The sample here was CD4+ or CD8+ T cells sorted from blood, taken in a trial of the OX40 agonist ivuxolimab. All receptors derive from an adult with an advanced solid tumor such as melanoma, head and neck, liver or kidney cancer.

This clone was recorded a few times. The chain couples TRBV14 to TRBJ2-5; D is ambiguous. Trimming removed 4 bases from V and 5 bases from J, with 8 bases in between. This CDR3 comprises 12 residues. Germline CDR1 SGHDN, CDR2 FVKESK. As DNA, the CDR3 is TGTGCCAGCAGCCCGTCCAGTGAGACCCAGTACTTC. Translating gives CASSPSSETQYF.

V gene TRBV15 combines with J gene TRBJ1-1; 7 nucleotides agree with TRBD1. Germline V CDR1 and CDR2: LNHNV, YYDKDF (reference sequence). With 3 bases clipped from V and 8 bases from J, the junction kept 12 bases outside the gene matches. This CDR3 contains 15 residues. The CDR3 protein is CATSSLKTGTREAFF. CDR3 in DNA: TGTGCCACCAGCAGCTTGAAGACAGGGACTAGGGAAGCTTTCTTT.

This CDR3 reads CASSPGTGGYEQYF. CDR3 sequence (DNA): TGTGCCAGCAGCCCCGGGACAGGGGGTTACGAGCAGTACTTC. This chain uses TRBV7-8 with TRBJ2-7, with 11 positions matching TRBD1. CDR1 and CDR2 from the germline V gene are SGHVS and FQNEAQ. Unmatched junction bases numbered 4, after V lost 5 bases and J lost 4 bases. This CDR3 comprises 14 residues.

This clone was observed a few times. The CDR3 DNA reads as TGTGCCAGCAGGGACAGGGGCTATCAGCCCCAGCATTTT. As protein: CASRDRGYQPQHF. The rearrangement links TRBV2 to TRBJ1-5, with 9 bases matching TRBD1. Per germline, CDR1 SNHLY and CDR2 FYNNEI. The length of the CDR3 is 13 residues. V trimming: 6 bases; J trimming: 5 bases; junction bases outside the gene matches: 2.

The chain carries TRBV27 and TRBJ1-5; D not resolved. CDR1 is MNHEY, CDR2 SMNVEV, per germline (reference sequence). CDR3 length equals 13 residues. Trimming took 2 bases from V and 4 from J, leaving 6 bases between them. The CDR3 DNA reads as TGTGCCAGCAGTTTAAGCCCGAATCAGCCCCAGCATTTT. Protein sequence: CASSLSPNQPQHF.

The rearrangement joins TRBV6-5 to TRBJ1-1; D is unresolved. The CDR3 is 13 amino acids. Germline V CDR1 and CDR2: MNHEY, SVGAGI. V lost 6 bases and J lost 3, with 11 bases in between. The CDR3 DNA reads TGTGCCAGCAGCCGCCCTTACCACACTGAAGCTTTCTTT. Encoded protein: CASSRPYHTEAFF.